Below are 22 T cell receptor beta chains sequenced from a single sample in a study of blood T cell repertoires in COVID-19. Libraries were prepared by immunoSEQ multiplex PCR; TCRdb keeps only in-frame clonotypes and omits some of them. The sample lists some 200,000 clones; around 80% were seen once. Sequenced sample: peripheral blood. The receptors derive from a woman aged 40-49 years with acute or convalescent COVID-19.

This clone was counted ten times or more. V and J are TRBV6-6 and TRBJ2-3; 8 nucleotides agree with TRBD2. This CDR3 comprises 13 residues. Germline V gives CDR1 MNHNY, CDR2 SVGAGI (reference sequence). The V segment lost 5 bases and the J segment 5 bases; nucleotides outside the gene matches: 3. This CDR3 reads CASSPAGVDTQYF. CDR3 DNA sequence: TGTGCCAGCAGTCCAGCGGGGGTAGATACGCAGTATTTT.

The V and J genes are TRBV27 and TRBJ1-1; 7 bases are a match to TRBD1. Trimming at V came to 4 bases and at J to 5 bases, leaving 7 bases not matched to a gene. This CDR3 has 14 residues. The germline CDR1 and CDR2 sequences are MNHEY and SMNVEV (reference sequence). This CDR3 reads CASSWTVQGTEAFF. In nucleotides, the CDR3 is TGTGCCAGCAGTTGGACAGTACAGGGGACTGAAGCTTTCTTT.

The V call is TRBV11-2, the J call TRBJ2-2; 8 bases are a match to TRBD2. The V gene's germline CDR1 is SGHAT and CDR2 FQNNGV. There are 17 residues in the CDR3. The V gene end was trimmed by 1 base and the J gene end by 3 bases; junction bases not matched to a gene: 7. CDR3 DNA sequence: TGTGCCAGCAGCTTAGTGGCCCCTAGCGGGTACACCGGGGAGCTGTTTTTT. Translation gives CASSLVAPSGYTGELFF.

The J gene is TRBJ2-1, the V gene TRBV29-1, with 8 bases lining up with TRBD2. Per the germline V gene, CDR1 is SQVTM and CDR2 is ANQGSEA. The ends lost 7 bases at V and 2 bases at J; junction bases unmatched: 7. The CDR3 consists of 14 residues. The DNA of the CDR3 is TGCAGCGCCCGGGGGGGAAACCCCTACAATGAGCAGTTCTTC. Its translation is CSARGGNPYNEQFF.

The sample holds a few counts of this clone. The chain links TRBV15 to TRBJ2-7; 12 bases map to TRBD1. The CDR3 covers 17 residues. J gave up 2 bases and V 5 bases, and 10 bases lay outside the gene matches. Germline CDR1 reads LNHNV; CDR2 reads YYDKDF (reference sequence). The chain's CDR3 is CATSDNWDRGLTYEQYF. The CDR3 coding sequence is TGTGCCACCAGCGATAATTGGGACAGGGGGCTAACCTACGAGCAGTACTTC.

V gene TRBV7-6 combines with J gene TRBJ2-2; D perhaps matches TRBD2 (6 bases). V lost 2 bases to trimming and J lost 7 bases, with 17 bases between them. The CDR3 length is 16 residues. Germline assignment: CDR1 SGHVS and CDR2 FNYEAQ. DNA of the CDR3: TGTGCCAGCAGCTTATTCCCTAGCGAAAGTGGCGGGGAGCTGTTTTTT. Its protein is CASSLFPSESGGELFF.

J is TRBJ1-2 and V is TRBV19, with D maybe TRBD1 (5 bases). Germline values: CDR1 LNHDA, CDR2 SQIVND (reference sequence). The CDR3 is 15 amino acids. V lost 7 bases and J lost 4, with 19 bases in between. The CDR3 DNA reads TGTGCCAGTAATCAAAACAGGCCTTCGGGCTATGGCTACACCTTC. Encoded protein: CASNQNRPSGYGYTF.

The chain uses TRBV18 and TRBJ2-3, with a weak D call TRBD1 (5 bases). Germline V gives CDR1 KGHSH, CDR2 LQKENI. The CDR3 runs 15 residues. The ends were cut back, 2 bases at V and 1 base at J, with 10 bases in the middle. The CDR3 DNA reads TGTGCCAGCTCACCAAAGGACAAAGGCACAGATACGCAGTATTTT. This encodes CASSPKDKGTDTQYF.

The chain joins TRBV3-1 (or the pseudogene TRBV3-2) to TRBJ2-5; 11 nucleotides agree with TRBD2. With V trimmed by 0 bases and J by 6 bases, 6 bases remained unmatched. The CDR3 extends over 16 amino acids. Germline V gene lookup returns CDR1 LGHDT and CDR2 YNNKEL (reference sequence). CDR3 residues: CASSQEGSGRAQTQYF. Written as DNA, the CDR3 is TGTGCCAGCAGCCAAGAGGGTAGCGGGAGGGCGCAGACCCAGTACTTC.

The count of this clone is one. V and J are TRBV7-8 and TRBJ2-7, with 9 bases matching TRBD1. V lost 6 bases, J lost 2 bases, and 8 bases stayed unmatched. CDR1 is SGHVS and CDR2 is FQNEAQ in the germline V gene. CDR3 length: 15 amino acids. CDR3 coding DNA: TGTGCCAGCAGATCCGGGACAGGGCCCCCCTACGAGCAGTACTTC. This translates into CASRSGTGPPYEQYF.

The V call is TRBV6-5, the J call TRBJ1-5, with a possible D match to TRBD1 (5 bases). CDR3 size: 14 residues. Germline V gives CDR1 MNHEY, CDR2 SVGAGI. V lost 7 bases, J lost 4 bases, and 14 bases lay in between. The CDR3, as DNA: TGTGCCAGCACTTCCGCGGGGGGAAATCAGCCCCAGCATTTT. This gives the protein CASTSAGGNQPQHF.

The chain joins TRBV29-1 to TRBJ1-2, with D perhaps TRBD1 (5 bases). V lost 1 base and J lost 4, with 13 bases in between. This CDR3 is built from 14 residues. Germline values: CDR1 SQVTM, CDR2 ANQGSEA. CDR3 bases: TGCAGCGTTGAAGGGGTAGGGGATACCTATGGCTACACCTTC. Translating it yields CSVEGVGDTYGYTF.

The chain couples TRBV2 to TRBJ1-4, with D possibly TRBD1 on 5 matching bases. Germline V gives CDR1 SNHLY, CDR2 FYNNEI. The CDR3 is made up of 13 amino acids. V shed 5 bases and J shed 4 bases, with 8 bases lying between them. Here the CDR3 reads CASSWGGNEKLFF. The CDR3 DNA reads TGTGCCAGCAGTTGGGGGGGTAATGAAAAACTGTTTTTT.

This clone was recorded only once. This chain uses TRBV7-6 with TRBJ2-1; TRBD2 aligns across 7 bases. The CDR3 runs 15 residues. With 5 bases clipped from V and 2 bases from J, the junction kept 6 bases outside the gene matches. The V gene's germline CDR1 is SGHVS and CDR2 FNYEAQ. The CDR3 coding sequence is TGTGCCAGCAGCCTCAGCGGGGCTACCTACAATGAGCAGTTCTTC. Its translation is CASSLSGATYNEQFF.

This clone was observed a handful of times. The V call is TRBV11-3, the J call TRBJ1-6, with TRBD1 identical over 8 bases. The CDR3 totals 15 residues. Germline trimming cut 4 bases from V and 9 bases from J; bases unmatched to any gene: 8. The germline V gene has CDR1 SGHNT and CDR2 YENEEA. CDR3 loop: CASSYSGQGPSPLHF. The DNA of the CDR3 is TGTGCCAGCAGCTACTCTGGACAGGGACCTTCACCCCTCCACTTT.

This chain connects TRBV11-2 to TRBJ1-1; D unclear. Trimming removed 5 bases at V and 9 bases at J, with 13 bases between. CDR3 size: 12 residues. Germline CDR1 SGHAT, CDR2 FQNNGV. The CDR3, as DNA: TGTGCCAGCAGCCTCCCGGGAGAAAAAGCTTTCTTT. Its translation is CASSLPGEKAFF.

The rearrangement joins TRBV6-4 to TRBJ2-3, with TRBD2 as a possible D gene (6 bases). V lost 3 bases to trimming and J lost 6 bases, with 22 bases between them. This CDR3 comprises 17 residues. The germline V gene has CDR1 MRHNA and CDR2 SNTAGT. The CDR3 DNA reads TGTGCCAGCAGTGAGGGACTCCTCCTAGGGCATCCCGATACGCAGTATTTT. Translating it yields CASSEGLLLGHPDTQYF.

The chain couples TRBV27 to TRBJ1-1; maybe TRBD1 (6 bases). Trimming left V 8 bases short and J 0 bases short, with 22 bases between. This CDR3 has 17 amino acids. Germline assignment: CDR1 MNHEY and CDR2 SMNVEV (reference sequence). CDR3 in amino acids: CASHLTGLGALNTEAFF. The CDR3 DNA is TGTGCCAGCCATCTTACAGGGCTCGGGGCATTGAACACTGAAGCTTTCTTT.

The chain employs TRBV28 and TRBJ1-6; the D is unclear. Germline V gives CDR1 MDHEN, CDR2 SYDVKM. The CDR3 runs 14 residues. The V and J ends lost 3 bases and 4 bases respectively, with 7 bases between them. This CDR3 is CASSLRQYNSPLHF. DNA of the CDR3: TGTGCCAGCAGTTTGCGGCAATATAATTCACCCCTCCACTTT. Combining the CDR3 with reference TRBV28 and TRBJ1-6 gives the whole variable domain DVKVTQSSRYLVKRTGEKVFLECVQDMDHENMFWYRQDPGLGLRLIYFSYDVKMKEKGDIPEGYSVSREKKERFSLILESASTNQTSMYLCASSLRQYNSPLHFGNGTRLTVT.

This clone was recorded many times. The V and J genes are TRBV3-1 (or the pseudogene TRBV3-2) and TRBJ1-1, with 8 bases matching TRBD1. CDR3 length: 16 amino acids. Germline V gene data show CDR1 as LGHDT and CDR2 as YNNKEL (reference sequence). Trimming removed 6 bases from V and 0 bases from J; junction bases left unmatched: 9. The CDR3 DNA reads TGTGCCAGCAGTCCCCGGACAGGGTTCGTGAACACTGAAGCTTTCTTT. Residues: CASSPRTGFVNTEAFF.

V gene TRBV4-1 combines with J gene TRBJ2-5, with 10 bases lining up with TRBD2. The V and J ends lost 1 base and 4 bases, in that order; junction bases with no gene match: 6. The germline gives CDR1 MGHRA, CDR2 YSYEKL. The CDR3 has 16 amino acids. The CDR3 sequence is CASSQGLAGVAETQYF. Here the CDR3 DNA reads TGCGCCAGCAGCCAAGGGCTAGCGGGAGTTGCAGAGACCCAGTACTTC.

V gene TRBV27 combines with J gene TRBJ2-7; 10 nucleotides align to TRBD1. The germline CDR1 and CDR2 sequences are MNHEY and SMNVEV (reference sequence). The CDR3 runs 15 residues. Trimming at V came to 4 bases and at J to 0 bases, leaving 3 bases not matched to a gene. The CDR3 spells CASSSGTGVSYEQYF. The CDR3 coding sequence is TGTGCCAGCAGTTCCGGGACAGGGGTCTCCTACGAGCAGTACTTC.